This is a list of T cell receptor beta chains from one sample in a study of blood T cell repertoires in COVID-19. Clones were read by immunoSEQ multiplex PCR, and TCRdb kept only the in-frame ones, dropping some. The sample lists roughly 260,000 clones; about nine tenths were seen once. Sequencing used peripheral blood. Every receptor here comes from a person between 18 and 35 years old with COVID-19, enrolled during active disease. Both conserved end residues are trimmed from each CDR3. Clone size is not always given. Where it is, it says once, few, many or a class for expanded clones.

clone size	V gene	J gene	CDR3 protein
-	TRBV6-6	TRBJ2-1	ASSYLEQVYEQF
-	TRBV5-4	TRBJ1-2	ASSSVQSYGYT
-	TRBV28	TRBJ2-5	ASSSTGGETQY
-	TRBV7-2	TRBJ1-5	ASSSDHAGNQPQH
once	TRBV13	TRBJ2-2	ASRDTGTPANTGELF
-	TRBV19	TRBJ2-2	ASSIDPDRGADRELF
-	TRBV24-1	TRBJ1-1	ATNPSDRGFGEAF
-	TRBV18	TRBJ2-7	ASSPGPLQTYEQY
once	TRBV3-1/TRBV3-2	TRBJ1-2	ASSQEAQGNYGYT
-	TRBV6-5	TRBJ2-3	ASSYSPGGADTQY
-	TRBV28	TRBJ2-3	ASSLRETSGVDTQY
-	TRBV19	TRBJ2-1	ASSPMSGAGYNEQF
once	TRBV5-4	TRBJ1-2	ASSKPEMSPYGYT
-	TRBV3-1/TRBV3-2	TRBJ1-6	ASSQARDRGLATNSPLH
once	TRBV5-1	TRBJ2-3	ASSPGLAASTDTQY
-	TRBV7-3	TRBJ2-3	ASSLNGLLTDTQY
once	TRBV24-1	TRBJ2-7	ATSEPGLVAYEQY
-	TRBV6-1	TRBJ2-3	ASSENGAGGRTDTQY
-	TRBV24-1	TRBJ2-3	ATSGAPTGDTQY
-	TRBV13	TRBJ2-3	ASSFPSRSDTQY
-	TRBV25-1	TRBJ2-2	ASSETGLHTGELF
-	TRBV28	TRBJ2-3	ASSIRQGGTDTQY
once	TRBV24-1	TRBJ1-2	ATSEPGQGVYGYT
-	TRBV28	TRBJ1-1	ASTSAPDEAF
-	TRBV7-2	TRBJ2-5	ASSAGTSGRQTQY
-	TRBV6-5	TRBJ1-6	ASVPGLYSPLH
once	TRBV14	TRBJ2-2	ASSARLLTGELF